The 23 T cell receptor beta chains reported below all come from one sample, sequenced in a study of CD8 T cells in Susac syndrome. With random hexamers, 0.5 to 1 ug RNA was reverse transcribed. TCRdb reprocessed the immunoSEQ multiplex PCR reads with MiXCR, giving one entry per CDR3 protein. The sample has about 150,000 distinct CDR3 sequences; around 95% are singletons. The sequencing sample was made of CD8+ T cells from PBMCs. The source of these receptors is a human donor with multiple sclerosis.

This clonotype has only one observation. The chain has TRBV30 and TRBJ2-5, with TRBD2 identical over 8 bases. The V gene end was trimmed by 0 bases and the J gene end by 3 bases; junction bases not matched to a gene: 9. Per the germline V gene, CDR1 is GTSNPN and CDR2 is SVGIG (reference sequence). This CDR3 region has 16 residues. CDR3: CAWSVLAGGHEETQYF. The CDR3, as DNA: TGTGCCTGGAGTGTACTCGCGGGGGGACATGAAGAGACCCAGTACTTC.

Comments on this clonotype: Its ends do not fully match the called genes, so a read error is possible. V usage is TRBV6-5 and J usage is TRBJ1-2; TRBD1 matches 8 bases. CDR1 MNHEY and CDR2 SVGAGI come from the germline V gene. This CDR3 region has 16 residues. The CDR3 DNA sequence: TGTGCCAGCACTTCCTCAGGACAGGGTTTGGACTATGGCTACACTTTC. Amino acids: CASTSSGQGLDYGYTF.

The chain couples TRBV29-1 to TRBJ2-1; D might be TRBD2 (5 bases). Looked up from germline, CDR1 is SQVTM and CDR2 is ANQGSEA. V lost 4 bases, J lost 1 base, and 14 bases lay in between. The CDR3 has 15 residues. CDR3 protein: CSVAPMERSYNEQFF. The CDR3 DNA reads TGCAGCGTTGCCCCGATGGAGCGGTCCTACAATGAGCAGTTCTTC.

The rearrangement joins TRBV11-2 to TRBJ2-7; 8 positions agree with TRBD2. This CDR3 region has 15 residues. The germline V gene encodes CDR1 SGHAT and CDR2 FQNNGV. Germline trimming cut 2 bases from V and 5 bases from J; bases unmatched to any gene: 8. The CDR3 nucleotides are TGTGCCAGCAGCTTAAAGGTAGCGGGGTTCGACGAGCAGTACTTC. Translated: CASSLKVAGFDEQYF.

The V call is TRBV7-9, the J call TRBJ2-3; the match to TRBD1 covers 7 bases. CDR1 SEHNR and CDR2 FQNEAQ come from the germline V gene (reference sequence). Trimming at V came to 5 bases and at J to 6 bases, leaving 8 bases not matched to a gene. The CDR3 sequence is 14 residues long. Here the CDR3 reads CASSQDRLPDTQYF. DNA of the CDR3: TGTGCCAGCAGCCAGGACAGGTTACCCGATACGCAGTATTTT.

The V and J genes are TRBV20-1 and TRBJ2-5; D possibly corresponds to TRBD2 (7 bases). This CDR3 spans 14 amino acids. CDR1 DFQATT and CDR2 SNEGSKA come from the germline V gene (reference sequence). V lost 3 bases and J lost 5, with 16 bases in between. The CDR3 here is CSARNRGAGETQYF. CDR3 nucleotide sequence: TGCAGTGCTAGGAATCGGGGGGCGGGTGAGACCCAGTACTTC.

The chain carries TRBV9 and TRBJ2-7; possibly TRBD1 for D (5 bases). This CDR3 spans 14 amino acids. Per the germline V gene, CDR1 is SGDLS and CDR2 is YYNGEE. V lost 3 bases and J 2 bases, leaving 12 bases between the germline ends. The CDR3 nucleotides are TGTGCCAGCAGCGCGACAGTATCCACCTACGAGCAGTACTTC. This sequence encodes CASSATVSTYEQYF.

The rearrangement joins TRBV7-9 to TRBJ2-2; D gene uncertain. Per the germline V gene, CDR1 is SEHNR and CDR2 is FQNEAQ (reference sequence). This CDR3 comprises 14 residues. Trimming took off 5 bases at V and 6 bases at J, with 13 bases between the two ends. The CDR3 reads CASSPGRVAGELFF. In DNA form, the CDR3 reads TGTGCCAGCAGCCCAGGTCGGGTGGCCGGGGAGCTGTTTTTT.

The rearrangement uses TRBV29-1 and TRBJ2-1; no definite D call. Germline V gene sequence: CDR1 SQVTM, CDR2 ANQGSEA. V lost 4 bases and J lost 6, with 10 bases in between. The CDR3 has 12 residues. The CDR3 DNA follows: TGCAGCGTTGTTGAGGCCCGCAATGAGCAGTTCTTC. Translation: CSVVEARNEQFF.

The chain joins TRBV28 to TRBJ2-7; 9 bases map to TRBD1. The V gene's germline CDR1 is MDHEN and CDR2 SYDVKM. CDR3 length: 14 amino acids. The ends lost 6 bases at V and 5 bases at J; junction bases unmatched: 8. CDR3 protein: CASRLWGQGNEQYF. CDR3 DNA sequence: TGTGCCAGCAGATTGTGGGGACAGGGAAACGAGCAGTACTTC.

This sequence joins TRBV7-9 and TRBJ2-1; D not certain. The CDR3 extends over 13 amino acids. V was pared by 1 base and J by 1 base, with 2 bases between. Germline CDR1 reads SEHNR; CDR2 reads FQNEAQ (reference sequence). CDR3 protein: CASSLVSYNEQFF. The CDR3 DNA reads as TGTGCCAGCAGCTTAGTGTCCTACAATGAGCAGTTCTTC.

This clonotype has a single count. The chain joins TRBV13 to TRBJ2-4, with a tentative D call TRBD2 (5 bases). There are 12 residues in the CDR3. V was pared by 0 bases and J by 10 bases, with 7 bases between. Germline V CDR1 and CDR2: PRHDT, FYEKMQ (reference sequence). CDR3: CASSLGQRIQYF. CDR3 coding DNA: TGTGCCAGCAGCTTAGGCCAGCGGATTCAGTACTTC.

This chain joins TRBV6-1 and TRBJ1-2; D unclear. Germline V gene data show CDR1 as MNHNS and CDR2 as SASEGT. The CDR3 runs 17 residues. Trimming shortened V by 0 bases and J by 0 bases, and 14 bases separated the two germline ends. The CDR3 reads CASSEAAENPANYGYTF. The CDR3 DNA follows: TGTGCCAGCAGTGAAGCGGCGGAAAACCCGGCTAACTATGGCTACACCTTC.

This clonotype was recorded once. This rearrangement joins TRBV9 to TRBJ2-1; 8 bases line up with TRBD2. With 1 base clipped from V and 6 bases from J, the junction kept 6 bases outside the gene matches. The CDR3 is 15 amino acids. Per germline, CDR1 SGDLS and CDR2 YYNGEE. The CDR3 nucleotides read TGTGCCAGCAGCGTATCGGGGGGGCCTATCAATGAGCAGTTCTTC. This codes for CASSVSGGPINEQFF. Based on the CDR3 plus reference TRBV9 and TRBJ2-1, the full variable domain is DSGVTQTPKHLITATGQRVTLRCSPRSGDLSVYWYQQSLDQGLQFLIQYYNGEERAKGNILERFSAQQFPDLHSELNLSSLELGDSALYFCASSVSGGPINEQFFGPGTRLTVL.

This clonotype was detected once. This chain uses TRBV24-1 with TRBJ2-1, with D perhaps TRBD2 (5 bases). Looked up from germline, CDR1 is KGHDR and CDR2 is SFDVKD. CDR3 length: 15 residues. V was cut by 3 bases and J by 0 bases, with 8 bases left in between. Written as DNA, the CDR3 is TGTGCCACCAGTGATCGAGGGAGCTCCTACAATGAGCAGTTCTTC. Its protein is CATSDRGSSYNEQFF.

The chain is built from TRBV15 and TRBJ2-5; the D is unclear. The V gene lost 1 base and the J gene lost 0 bases, with 12 bases spanning the gap. Germline values: CDR1 LNHNV, CDR2 YYDKDF (reference sequence). CDR3 length: 16 amino acids. For the CDR3, the DNA is TGTGCCACCAGCAGAGGTAACGATAGGTACCAAGAGACCCAGTACTTC. As protein: CATSRGNDRYQETQYF.

The gene calls are TRBV9 and TRBJ1-2, with 11 bases aligning to TRBD1. The CDR3 loop spans 16 amino acids. The V and J ends lost 0 bases and 4 bases, in that order; junction bases with no gene match: 5. Germline CDR1 reads SGDLS; CDR2 reads YYNGEE. The CDR3 loop is CASSVEDRGPSYGYTF. The DNA for the CDR3 is TGTGCCAGCAGCGTAGAGGACAGGGGGCCCTCCTATGGCTACACCTTC.

The V and J genes are TRBV4-3 and TRBJ1-1; 9 bases line up with TRBD1. The CDR3 has 16 amino acids. J lost 3 bases, V lost 3 bases, and 8 bases had no gene match. CDR1 and CDR2 (germline): LGHNA, YSLEER. CDR3 bases: TGCGCCAGCAGCCAGGGACAGGGAACTTTTGACACTGAAGCTTTCTTT. Its translation is CASSQGQGTFDTEAFF.

The rearrangement joins TRBV29-1 to TRBJ2-5; a possible D gene is TRBD1 (6 bases). The germline V gene has CDR1 SQVTM and CDR2 ANQGSEA. Deletions cut 4 bases from V and 6 bases from J, with 12 bases between. The CDR3 length is 12 residues. Here the CDR3 reads CSVVCRGKTQYF. The CDR3 nucleotides read TGCAGCGTTGTGTGTAGGGGGAAGACCCAGTACTTC.

This clonotype was picked up a small number of times. V and J are TRBV30 and TRBJ2-7; 9 bases align to TRBD1. After removal of 0 bases from V and 4 bases from J, the junction contained 4 bases not matched to a gene. Germline loops: CDR1 GTSNPN, CDR2 SVGIG (reference sequence). The CDR3 sequence is 14 residues long. CDR3 sequence (DNA): TGTGCCTGGAGTGTAGGGACAGGGACTTACGAGCAGTACTTC. Residues: CAWSVGTGTYEQYF. Combining the CDR3 with reference TRBV30 and TRBJ2-7 gives the whole variable domain SQTIHQWPATLVQPVGSPLSLECTVEGTSNPNLYWYRQAAGRGLQLLFYSVGIGQISSEVPQNLSASRPQDRQFILSSKKLLLSDSGFYLCAWSVGTGTYEQYFGPGTRLTVT.

This chain links TRBV28 with TRBJ2-1; D is undetermined. The CDR3 extends over 13 amino acids. Trimming shortened V by 2 bases and J by 5 bases, and 7 bases separated the two germline ends. The germline gives CDR1 MDHEN, CDR2 SYDVKM. The CDR3 region has the DNA TGTGCCAGCAGTTTACCCTTAGACAATGAGCAGTTCTTC. Amino acid sequence: CASSLPLDNEQFF.

The J gene is TRBJ2-7, the V gene TRBV7-9, with 10 bases lining up with TRBD1. With V trimmed by 5 bases and J by 6 bases, 4 bases remained unmatched. The CDR3 covers 13 residues. The germline gives CDR1 SEHNR, CDR2 FQNEAQ (reference sequence). DNA of the CDR3: TGTGCCAGCAGCCCAGGGACAGGGGTCGAGCAGTACTTC. It translates to CASSPGTGVEQYF.

This chain joins TRBV28 and TRBJ2-7; D ambiguous. The germline gives CDR1 MDHEN, CDR2 SYDVKM. The CDR3 contains 13 residues. V lost 8 bases and J lost 0, with 11 bases in between. CDR3 DNA: TGTGCCAGCGGACGCCCGAGCTCCTACGAGCAGTACTTC. The encoded protein is CASGRPSSYEQYF.